The next 8 T cell receptor beta chains were all read from a single sample in a study of blood T cell repertoires in COVID-19. Clones were read by immunoSEQ multiplex PCR, and TCRdb kept only the in-frame ones, dropping some. In the table there are under 500,000 clones, about 90% of which are singletons. Sample: PBMCs or T cells enriched from blood (not recorded which). These receptors originate from a woman aged 18 to 35 with acute COVID-19.

This clone has only one observation. The genes are TRBV25-1 and TRBJ2-1; 7 bases line up with TRBD2. Per the germline V gene, CDR1 is MGHDK and CDR2 is SYGVNS. V lost 4 bases, J lost 9 bases, and 3 bases stayed unmatched. This CDR3 comprises 12 residues. The CDR3, as DNA: TGTGCCAGCAGTGGTATAGCGGGTGAGCAGTTCTTC. Its translation: CASSGIAGEQFF.

The V and J genes are TRBV7-2 and TRBJ2-3, with D possibly matching TRBD2 (6 bases). The ends were cut back, 1 base at V and 0 bases at J, with 11 bases in the middle. Germline CDR1 SGHTA, CDR2 FQGNSA. The CDR3 is 16 residues long. The CDR3 reads CASSLVAGSSTDTQYF. DNA of the CDR3: TGTGCCAGCAGCTTAGTGGCGGGGTCTAGCACAGATACGCAGTATTTT.

The rearrangement joins TRBV7-2 to TRBJ2-4; TRBD2 might be the D (6 bases). This CDR3 comprises 14 residues. Germline V gives CDR1 SGHTA, CDR2 FQGNSA. Trimming took 4 bases from V and 8 from J, leaving 15 bases between them. CDR3 in amino acids: CASSSYSGQDIQYF. For the CDR3, the DNA is TGTGCCAGCAGCTCCTATAGCGGCCAGGACATTCAGTACTTC.

The chain carries TRBV11-2 and TRBJ1-2, with TRBD1 matching over 7 bases. CDR3 length: 14 amino acids. The germline V gene has CDR1 SGHAT and CDR2 FQNNGV. V lost 5 bases, J lost 4 bases, and 7 bases stayed unmatched. The CDR3 sequence is CASSQQRDSYGYTF. The CDR3 coding sequence is TGTGCCAGCAGCCAACAACGGGACAGCTATGGCTACACCTTC.

This chain uses TRBV9 with TRBJ1-1; 7 bases agree with TRBD1. CDR3 length equals 15 residues. The germline gives CDR1 SGDLS, CDR2 YYNGEE. The V segment lost 4 bases and the J segment 6 bases; nucleotides outside the gene matches: 12. The CDR3 loop reads CASSPSGTEGPEAFF. The CDR3 DNA follows: TGTGCCAGCAGCCCCTCCGGGACAGAGGGACCTGAAGCTTTCTTT.

The chain joins TRBV11-2 to TRBJ2-5; TRBD1 agrees at 9 bases. V trimming: 5 bases; J trimming: 3 bases; junction bases outside the gene matches: 7. This CDR3 comprises 15 residues. The germline gives CDR1 SGHAT, CDR2 FQNNGV. In DNA form, the CDR3 reads TGTGCCAGCAGCAACGGGGGACAGGGCGAAGAGACCCAGTACTTC. This gives the protein CASSNGGQGEETQYF.

The V gene is TRBV27, the J gene TRBJ1-1; 8 bases are shared with TRBD1. V lost 2 bases and J lost 11; bases outside the gene matches: 13. Germline values: CDR1 MNHEY, CDR2 SMNVEV (reference sequence). This CDR3 is 15 amino acids long. As DNA, the CDR3 is TGTGCCAGCAGTTTAGGAGGACAGGGCCAACGTGTGGCTTTCTTT. Protein product: CASSLGGQGQRVAFF.

J is TRBJ2-1 and V is TRBV2; D ambiguous. Germline lookup yields CDR1 SNHLY and CDR2 FYNNEI. The germline V and J ends were trimmed by 8 bases and 3 bases, with 5 bases remaining between them. The CDR3 totals 11 residues. CDR3 region: CASPSYNEQFF. CDR3 DNA sequence: TGTGCCAGCCCCAGCTACAATGAGCAGTTCTTC.